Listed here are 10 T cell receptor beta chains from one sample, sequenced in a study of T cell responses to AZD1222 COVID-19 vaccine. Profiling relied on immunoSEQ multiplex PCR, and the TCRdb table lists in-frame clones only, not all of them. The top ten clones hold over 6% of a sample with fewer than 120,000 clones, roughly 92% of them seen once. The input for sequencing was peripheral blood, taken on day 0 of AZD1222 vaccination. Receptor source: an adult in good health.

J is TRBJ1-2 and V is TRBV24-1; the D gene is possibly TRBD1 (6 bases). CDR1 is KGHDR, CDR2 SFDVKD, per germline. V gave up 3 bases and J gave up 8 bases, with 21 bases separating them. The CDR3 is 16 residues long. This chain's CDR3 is CATSDARGAGAEGYTF. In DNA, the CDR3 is TGTGCCACCAGTGATGCTCGAGGGGCAGGGGCAGAAGGCTACACCTTC.

In DNA, the CDR3 is TGTGCCAGCAGTTCCCCGAGGAGTAGCGGCTACGAGCAGTACTTC. Its translation: CASSSPRSSGYEQYF. This sequence joins TRBV27 and TRBJ2-7; D perhaps matches TRBD2 (6 bases). V was trimmed by 4 bases and J by 3 bases, leaving 16 bases between them. Germline values: CDR1 MNHEY, CDR2 SMNVEV (reference sequence). This CDR3 is built from 15 residues.

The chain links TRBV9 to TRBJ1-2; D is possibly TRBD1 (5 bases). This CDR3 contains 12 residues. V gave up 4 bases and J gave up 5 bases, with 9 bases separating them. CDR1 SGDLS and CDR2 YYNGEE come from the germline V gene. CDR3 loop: CASSPEGYGYTF. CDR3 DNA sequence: TGTGCCAGCAGCCCTGAGGGGTATGGCTACACCTTC.

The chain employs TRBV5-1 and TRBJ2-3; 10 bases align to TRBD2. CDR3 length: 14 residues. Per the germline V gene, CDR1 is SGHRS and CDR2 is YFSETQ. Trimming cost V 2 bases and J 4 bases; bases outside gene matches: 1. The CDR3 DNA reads TGCGCCAGCAGCTTAGCGGGGGGGCCAGATACGCAGTATTTT. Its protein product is CASSLAGGPDTQYF.

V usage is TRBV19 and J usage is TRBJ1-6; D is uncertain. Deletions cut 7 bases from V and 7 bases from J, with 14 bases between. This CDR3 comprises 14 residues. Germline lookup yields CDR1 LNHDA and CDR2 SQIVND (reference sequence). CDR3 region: CASMAMKVNSPLHF. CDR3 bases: TGTGCCAGTATGGCAATGAAGGTCAATTCACCCCTCCACTTT.

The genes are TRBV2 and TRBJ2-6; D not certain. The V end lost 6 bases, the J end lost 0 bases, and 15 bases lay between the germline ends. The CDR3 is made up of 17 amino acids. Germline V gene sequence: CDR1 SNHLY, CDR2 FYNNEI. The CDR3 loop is CASRKGISVSGANVLTF. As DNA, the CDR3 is TGTGCCAGCAGGAAGGGCATATCGGTCTCTGGGGCCAACGTCCTGACTTTC.

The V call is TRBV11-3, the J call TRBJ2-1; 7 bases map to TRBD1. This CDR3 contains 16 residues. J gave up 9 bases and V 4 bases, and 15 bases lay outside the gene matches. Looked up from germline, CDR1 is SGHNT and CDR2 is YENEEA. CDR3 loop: CASSSPIPNRGGEQFF. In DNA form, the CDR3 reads TGTGCCAGCAGCTCGCCAATACCTAACAGGGGCGGTGAGCAGTTCTTC.

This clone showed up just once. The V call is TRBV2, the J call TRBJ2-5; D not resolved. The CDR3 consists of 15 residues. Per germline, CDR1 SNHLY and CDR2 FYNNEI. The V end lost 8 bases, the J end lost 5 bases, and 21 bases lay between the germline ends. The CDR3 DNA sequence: TGTGCCAGCCTTGAACAGTATTCCTCTGGGGAGACCCAGTACTTC. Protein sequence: CASLEQYSSGETQYF.

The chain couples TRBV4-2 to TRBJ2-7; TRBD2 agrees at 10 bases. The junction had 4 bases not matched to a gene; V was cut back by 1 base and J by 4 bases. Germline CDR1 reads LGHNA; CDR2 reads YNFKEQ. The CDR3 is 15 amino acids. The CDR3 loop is CASSQVTSGVYEQYF. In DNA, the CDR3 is TGTGCCAGCAGCCAAGTAACTAGCGGGGTATACGAGCAGTACTTC.

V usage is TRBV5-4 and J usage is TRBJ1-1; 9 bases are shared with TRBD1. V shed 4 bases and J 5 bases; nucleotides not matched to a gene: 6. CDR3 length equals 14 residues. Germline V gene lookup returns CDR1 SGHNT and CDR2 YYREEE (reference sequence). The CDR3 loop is CASSETGGWTEAFF. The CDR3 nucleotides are TGTGCCAGCAGCGAAACAGGGGGCTGGACTGAAGCTTTCTTT.